The T cell receptor beta chain under discussion was sequenced for a study of OX40 agonist ivuxolimab in advanced cancers. Points from the study as a whole: Still undetermined is the antigen specificity of the expanded peripheral T cells.

Trimming left V 2 bases short and J 1 base short, with 8 bases between. This CDR3 has 14 amino acids. CDR1 is MNHEY, CDR2 SVGAGI, per germline. With regard to this clone: What it recognizes is unknown.

Using immunoSEQ multiplex PCR, the repertoire was profiled, and TCRdb retains in-frame clones only, with some absent. The sample consists of 85,000 to 95,000 clones, about 91% of them appearing once. People who had autoimmune disease history or systemic immunosuppression were excluded. Cycle 7 day 1, cycle 4 day 1, and baseline were the timepoints at which blood was sampled. The sequence was obtained from an adult with an advanced solid tumor such as melanoma, head and neck, liver or kidney cancer. The chain couples TRBV6-5 to TRBJ1-1; D is unclear. This sample comprised CD4+ or CD8+ T cells sorted from blood, obtained in a trial of the OX40 agonist ivuxolimab. The CDR3 DNA reads TGTGCCAGCAGTTACGGACGGAGGAACACTGAAGCTTTCTTT. Protein sequence: CASSYGRRNTEAFF.